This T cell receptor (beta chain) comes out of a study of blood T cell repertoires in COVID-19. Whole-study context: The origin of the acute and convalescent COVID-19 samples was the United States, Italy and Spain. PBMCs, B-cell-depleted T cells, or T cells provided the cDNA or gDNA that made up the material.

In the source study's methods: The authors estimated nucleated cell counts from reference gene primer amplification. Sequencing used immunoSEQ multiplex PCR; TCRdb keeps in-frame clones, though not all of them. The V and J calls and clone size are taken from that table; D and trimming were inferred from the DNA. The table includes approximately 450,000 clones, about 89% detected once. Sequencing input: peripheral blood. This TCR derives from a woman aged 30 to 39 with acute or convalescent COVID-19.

CDR3 DNA: TGTGCCAGCAGCTTAGTTGTAGAAACGCAGTATTTT. It specifies CASSLVVETQYF. The chain links TRBV7-2 to TRBJ2-3; no definite D call. Between the trimmed V and J ends, which lost 1 base and 9 bases, there was a span of 8 bases. The CDR3 has 12 amino acids. Germline-derived CDR1 and CDR2 are SGHTA and FQGNSA.